This entry lists 7 T cell receptor beta chains sequenced from one sample in a study of T-cell reconstitution after alpha-beta-depleted transplantation in children. Unique molecular identifiers were incorporated when the TCRbeta library was constructed. From the PCR reads, TCRdb called clonotypes with MiXCR, one entry per CDR3 protein. Among about 610,000 distinct CDR3 sequences listed, roughly a tenth were seen once. This material consisted of PBMCs from the stem cell graft donor, taken from the stem cell graft. The receptors shown here come from a human donor who donated a stem cell graft to a child with acute myeloid leukemia.

In its sample, this clonotype was seen a few times. This rearrangement joins TRBV28 to TRBJ1-2; no clear D gene. V lost 6 bases to trimming and J lost 8 bases, with 13 bases between them. Germline assignment: CDR1 MDHEN and CDR2 SYDVKM. The CDR3 spans 12 residues. Here the CDR3 reads CASSSILRGYTF. The CDR3 DNA follows: TGTGCCAGCAGCTCTATACTGAGGGGCTACACCTTC.

CDR3 in DNA: TGTGCCAGCAGCGTAGCGGGACACGGTTCGTGGGAGCAGTACTTC. Its translation is CASSVAGHGSWEQYF. V is TRBV9 and J is TRBJ2-7; possible D gene TRBD1, 6 bases. V gave up 0 bases and J gave up 7 bases, with 17 bases separating them. CDR3 length: 15 amino acids. From germline, CDR1 is SGDLS and CDR2 YYNGEE. The full variable domain, completed using reference TRBV9 and TRBJ2-7, is DSGVTQTPKHLITATGQRVTLRCSPRSGDLSVYWYQQSLDQGLQFLIQYYNGEERAKGNILERFSAQQFPDLHSELNLSSLELGDSALYFCASSVAGHGSWEQYFGPGTRLTVT.

This clonotype occurred a few times. The gene calls are TRBV10-3 and TRBJ2-7; a possible D gene is TRBD1 (6 bases). V lost 3 bases, J lost 3 bases, and 12 bases lay in between. This CDR3 comprises 14 residues. Germline V CDR1 and CDR2: ENHRY, SYGVKD. CDR3: CAISESGTFYEQYF. The DNA for the CDR3 is TGTGCCATCAGTGAATCCGGGACATTCTACGAGCAGTACTTC.

The chain carries TRBV12-3 or TRBV12-4 and TRBJ2-1; 7 bases are shared with TRBD2. CDR3 length: 18 amino acids. J gave up 3 bases and V 2 bases, and 13 bases lay outside the gene matches. For the CDR3, the DNA is TGTGCCAGCAGTTTAACCCGACTAGCCTTTAAGGGCTACAATGAGCAGTTCTTC. The encoded protein is CASSLTRLAFKGYNEQFF.

This clonotype came up a few times. The chain employs TRBV7-6 and TRBJ2-7, with D tentatively TRBD1 or TRBD2 (5 bases each). The CDR3 has 15 amino acids. Trimming removed 4 bases at V and 8 bases at J, with 21 bases between. The germline V gene encodes CDR1 SGHVS and CDR2 FNYEAQ. The CDR3 protein is CASSSPVPGTAKQYF. The DNA of the CDR3 is TGTGCCAGCAGCTCACCCGTTCCCGGGACCGCGAAGCAGTACTTC.

The rearrangement uses TRBV15 and TRBJ2-6, with D maybe TRBD2 (7 bases). Looked up from germline, CDR1 is LNHNV and CDR2 is YYDKDF (reference sequence). Trimming cost V 1 base and J 4 bases, with 14 bases left between them. The CDR3 has 17 residues. The CDR3 DNA follows: TGTGCCACCAGCAGAGTGGCGGGGGCGCAAGGGGCCAACGTCCTGACTTTC. It is translated as CATSRVAGAQGANVLTF.

A few counts support this clonotype. The genes are TRBV20-1 and TRBJ2-4; D is possibly TRBD1 (6 bases). From germline, CDR1 is DFQATT and CDR2 SNEGSKA (reference sequence). The CDR3 consists of 12 residues. Trimming cost V 6 bases and J 7 bases, with 13 bases left between them. The CDR3 region has the DNA TGCAGTGCGAAGGGGGTGGGTAACATTCAGTACTTC. It encodes CSAKGVGNIQYF.